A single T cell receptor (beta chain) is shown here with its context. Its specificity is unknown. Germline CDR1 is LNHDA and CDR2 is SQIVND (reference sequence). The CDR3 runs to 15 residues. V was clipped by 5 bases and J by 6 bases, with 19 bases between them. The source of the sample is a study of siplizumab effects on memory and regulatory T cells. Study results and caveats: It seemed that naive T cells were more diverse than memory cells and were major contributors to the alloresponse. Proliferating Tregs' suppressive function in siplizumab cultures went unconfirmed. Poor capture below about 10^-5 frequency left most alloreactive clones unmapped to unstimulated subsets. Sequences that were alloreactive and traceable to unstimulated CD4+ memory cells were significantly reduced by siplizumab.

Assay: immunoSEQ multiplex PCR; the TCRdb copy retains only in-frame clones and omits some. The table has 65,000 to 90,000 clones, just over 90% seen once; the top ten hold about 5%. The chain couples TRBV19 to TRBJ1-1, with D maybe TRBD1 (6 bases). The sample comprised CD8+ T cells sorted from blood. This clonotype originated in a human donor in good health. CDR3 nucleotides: TGTGCCAGTAGTTCTGGCCCAGGGGCTCGGGCTGAAGCTTTCTTT. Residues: CASSSGPGARAEAFF.